This TCR beta chain was profiled in a study of early stage breast cancer tumors. Each sample had two DNA replicates, roughly 0.5 ug blood or 1.5 ug tissue. Generated by immunoSEQ multiplex PCR, the TCRdb table keeps only in-frame clones and is missing some. The data show about 51,000 clones, around 80% seen once. Trimming left V 4 bases short and J 5 bases short, with 11 bases between. CDR1 and CDR2 from the germline V gene are GTSNPN and SVGIG (reference sequence). The CDR3 is made up of 12 amino acids. Sequencing was done on a sample of blood. The receptor's source is a person in their forties with breast cancer. The chain has TRBV30 and TRBJ2-5, with TRBD2 as a possible D gene (6 bases). CDR3: CAWTRGTETQYF. CDR3 coding DNA: TGTGCCTGGACTCGGGGGACGGAGACCCAGTACTTC.